The T cell receptor beta chain described here comes from a study of T cell changes during pregnancy in multiple sclerosis. Germline V CDR1 and CDR2: MNHNS, SASEGT. The V end lost 6 bases, the J end lost 3 bases, and 11 bases lay between the germline ends. The CDR3 extends over 13 amino acids. Assay used: immunoSEQ multiplex PCR; TCRdb lists only in-frame clones, some missing. The sample has some 37,000 clones; around 92% are singletons. The receptor's source is a female donor with multiple sclerosis, enrolled in a pregnancy study. This chain joins TRBV6-1 and TRBJ1-2; D gene ambiguous. Sequencing input: PBMCs (not recorded whether the cells were cultured). This CDR3 is CASRNQVDYGYTF. CDR3 sequence (DNA): TGTGCCAGCAGGAATCAGGTAGACTATGGCTACACCTTC.